This T cell receptor beta chain appears in the sequencing data of a study of CD8 T cells in Susac syndrome. RNA totalling roughly 0.5 to 1 ug underwent reverse transcription with random hexamers. Across 54 Vbeta and 13 Jbeta, TCR beta CDR3 was amplified with immunoSEQ multiplex PCR. TCRdb itself ran the immunoSEQ multiplex PCR reads through MiXCR, one entry per CDR3 protein. The table shows over 300,000 distinct CDR3 sequences, with about 90% occurring only once. This clonotype is a singleton in its sample. Trimming removed 5 bases at V and 2 bases at J, with 13 bases between. Germline V gives CDR1 KGHSH, CDR2 LQKENI. The CDR3 is 14 residues long.

The rearrangement uses TRBV18 and TRBJ2-7; D may be TRBD2 (5 bases). This receptor was obtained from a human donor with multiple sclerosis. The material sequenced was CD4+ T cells from PBMCs. CDR3 DNA: TGTGCCAGCTCAGGGTACAAGCGGACCTACGAGCAGTACTTC. Protein sequence: CASSGYKRTYEQYF.